This T cell receptor beta chain was retrieved from a study of PD-1 blockade in mismatch repair-deficient tumors. Points from the study as a whole: Rapid post-treatment expansion, then contraction, generally preceding radiologic response, marked tumor-resident clones.

Produced via immunoSEQ multiplex PCR; TCRdb's table is partial and in-frame only. The sample lists about 68,000 clones; more than 75% were seen once. With 5 bases clipped from V and 5 bases from J, the junction kept 11 bases outside the gene matches. Germline assignment: CDR1 SGHRS and CDR2 YFSETQ. The CDR3 runs 16 residues. As concerns this clone: Its antigen remains unidentified.

Mismatch repair deficiency was confirmed in all patients, by PCR or immunohistochemistry. The chain has TRBV5-1 and TRBJ2-3, with 10 bases lining up with TRBD1. This receptor was obtained from an adult with mismatch repair-deficient cancer. Sequencing used peripheral blood, obtained 2 weeks after starting pembrolizumab. CDR3 in amino acids: CASRPGTGEVQDTQYF. The CDR3 DNA reads as TGCGCCAGCAGGCCGGGGACAGGGGAGGTCCAAGATACGCAGTATTTT.